Listed below are T cell receptor beta chains from one sample, sequenced in a study of blood T cells in healthy people across ages. MiXCR was run by TCRdb on the 5' RACE reads, yielding one entry per CDR3 protein. Of some 890,000 distinct CDR3 sequences in the sample, around 29% were seen once. The same data also went into a second study, on T cells of mothers and their children.

What was sequenced was blood. Receptors originate from a woman aged 35 to 49 in good health. Both conserved end residues are part of each CDR3. The order of the fields is D gene, V gene, clone size, J gene, CDR3 protein, CDR3 DNA. The D gene is left open where the match is weak. Only part of the rows carry a size: once, few, many, or a class if the clone is expanded.

d_gene: TRBD1
v_gene: TRBV7-3
abundance: .
j_gene: TRBJ2-6
CDR3aa: CASSQSGTGASGASVPTF
CDR3nt: TGTGCCAGCAGCCAATCCGGGACAGGGGCCTCTGGGGCCAGCGTCCCGACTTTC

d_gene: TRBD1
v_gene: TRBV6-1
abundance: .
j_gene: TRBJ1-6
CDR3aa: CASTPGTGARGSYNSPLHF
CDR3nt: TGTGCCAGCACCCCGGGAACAGGGGCCCGGGGCTCCTATAATTCACCCCTCCACTTT

d_gene: .
v_gene: TRBV2
abundance: .
j_gene: TRBJ1-1
CDR3aa: CASSEAGSAMNTEAFF
CDR3nt: TGTGCCAGCAGTGAAGCTGGTAGCGCGATGAACACTGAAGCTTTCTTT

d_gene: .
v_gene: TRBV29-1
abundance: .
j_gene: TRBJ1-2
CDR3aa: CSVGVGAYDYTF
CDR3nt: TGCAGCGTTGGGGTAGGGGCCTATGACTACACCTTC

d_gene: .
v_gene: TRBV20-1
abundance: many
j_gene: TRBJ2-5
CDR3aa: CSALGKETQYF
CDR3nt: TGCAGTGCCCTCGGGAAGGAGACCCAGTACTTC

d_gene: .
v_gene: TRBV28
abundance: .
j_gene: TRBJ2-7
CDR3aa: CASSFEIGYSSYEQYF
CDR3nt: TGTGCCAGCAGTTTCGAGATCGGTTACAGCTCCTACGAGCAGTACTTC

d_gene: .
v_gene: TRBV20-1
abundance: .
j_gene: TRBJ1-1
CDR3aa: CSPAKQLNTEAFF
CDR3nt: TGCAGTCCCGCTAAACAGTTGAACACTGAAGCTTTCTTT

d_gene: TRBD1
v_gene: TRBV27
abundance: .
j_gene: TRBJ2-6
CDR3aa: CASSLTPDRTGLEGANVLTF
CDR3nt: TGTGCCAGCAGTTTAACCCCGGACCGGACAGGGCTGGAAGGGGCCAACGTCCTGACTTTC

d_gene: .
v_gene: TRBV20-1
abundance: .
j_gene: TRBJ1-2
CDR3aa: CSARQTAQSSLNYGYTF
CDR3nt: TGCAGTGCTCGACAGACAGCCCAATCTTCCCTAAACTATGGCTACACCTTC

d_gene: TRBD2
v_gene: TRBV29-1
abundance: few
j_gene: TRBJ2-1
CDR3aa: CSVEGWTSGSYNEQFF
CDR3nt: TGCAGCGTTGAAGGCTGGACTAGCGGCTCCTACAATGAGCAGTTCTTC

d_gene: TRBD1
v_gene: TRBV7-9
abundance: few
j_gene: TRBJ2-2
CDR3aa: CASRPGQANTGELFF
CDR3nt: TGTGCCAGCAGACCGGGACAGGCGAACACCGGGGAGCTGTTTTTT

d_gene: .
v_gene: TRBV3-1
abundance: few
j_gene: TRBJ2-3
CDR3aa: CASSPFRGSTDTQYF
CDR3nt: TGTGCCAGCAGCCCCTTCCGGGGAAGCACAGATACGCAGTATTTT

d_gene: .
v_gene: TRBV20-1
abundance: many
j_gene: TRBJ2-7
CDR3aa: CSAMRVEQYF
CDR3nt: TGCAGTGCTATGCGCGTCGAGCAGTACTTC

d_gene: TRBD2
v_gene: TRBV6-6
abundance: .
j_gene: TRBJ2-3
CDR3aa: CASTESGGATDTQYF
CDR3nt: TGTGCCAGCACCGAGAGCGGGGGGGCCACAGATACGCAGTATTTT

d_gene: TRBD1
v_gene: TRBV4-3
abundance: many
j_gene: TRBJ2-7
CDR3aa: CASSRGTAYEQYF
CDR3nt: TGCGCCAGCAGCCGAGGGACAGCTTACGAGCAGTACTTC

d_gene: .
v_gene: TRBV7-9
abundance: .
j_gene: TRBJ2-7
CDR3aa: CASSAGWGASYEQYF
CDR3nt: TGTGCCAGCAGCGCCGGCTGGGGGGCCTCCTACGAGCAGTACTTC

d_gene: TRBD1
v_gene: TRBV5-6
abundance: few
j_gene: TRBJ2-1
CDR3aa: CASSPWTGGVNEQFF
CDR3nt: TGTGCCAGCAGCCCATGGACAGGGGGAGTGAATGAGCAGTTCTTC

d_gene: .
v_gene: TRBV2
abundance: .
j_gene: TRBJ1-5
CDR3aa: CATSTGGGNQPQHF
CDR3nt: TGTGCCACCTCGACGGGGGGCGGCAATCAGCCCCAGCATTTT

d_gene: TRBD1
v_gene: TRBV20-1
abundance: many
j_gene: TRBJ2-7
CDR3aa: CSAPPGQGLGYEQYF
CDR3nt: TGCAGTGCTCCCCCAGGACAGGGATTGGGGTACGAGCAGTACTTC

d_gene: .
v_gene: TRBV7-6
abundance: .
j_gene: TRBJ2-1
CDR3aa: CASSRLLGTPPEEQFF
CDR3nt: TGTGCCAGCAGCCGCCTCCTCGGGACTCCTCCGGAAGAGCAGTTCTTC

d_gene: .
v_gene: TRBV28
abundance: .
j_gene: TRBJ1-2
CDR3aa: CASSSIRPQENGYTF
CDR3nt: TGTGCCAGCAGCTCGATCCGGCCCCAGGAAAATGGCTACACCTTC

d_gene: .
v_gene: TRBV18
abundance: many
j_gene: TRBJ1-2
CDR3aa: CASSPSRSNYGYTF
CDR3nt: TGTGCCAGCTCACCATCAAGATCTAACTATGGCTACACCTTC

d_gene: .
v_gene: TRBV28
abundance: .
j_gene: TRBJ1-3
CDR3aa: CASIRVGGFSGNTIYF
CDR3nt: TGTGCCAGCATCCGGGTAGGGGGGTTCTCTGGAAACACCATATATTTT

d_gene: .
v_gene: TRBV6-6
abundance: many
j_gene: TRBJ2-5
CDR3aa: CASSWDMLETQYF
CDR3nt: TGTGCCAGCAGTTGGGACATGTTGGAGACCCAGTACTTC

d_gene: TRBD1
v_gene: TRBV15
abundance: .
j_gene: TRBJ1-5
CDR3aa: CATSRSRQGRQINQPQHF
CDR3nt: TGTGCCACCAGCAGATCCAGACAGGGGCGCCAAATAAATCAGCCCCAGCATTTT

d_gene: TRBD1
v_gene: TRBV15
abundance: .
j_gene: TRBJ2-7
CDR3aa: CATSRARRTGAYNEQYF
CDR3nt: TGTGCCACCAGCAGAGCCCGGAGGACAGGGGCCTACAATGAGCAGTACTTC

d_gene: .
v_gene: TRBV4-1
abundance: few
j_gene: TRBJ1-2
CDR3aa: CASSQDGRLERGYTF
CDR3nt: TGCGCCAGCAGCCAAGATGGGAGATTGGAACGTGGCTACACCTTC

d_gene: .
v_gene: TRBV28
abundance: many
j_gene: TRBJ1-5
CDR3aa: CASRWGTQPQHF
CDR3nt: TGTGCCAGCCGGTGGGGGACGCAGCCCCAGCATTTT

d_gene: .
v_gene: TRBV7-9
abundance: many
j_gene: TRBJ1-1
CDR3aa: CASSSRTVMNTEAFF
CDR3nt: TGTGCCAGCAGCTCAAGGACAGTCATGAACACTGAAGCTTTCTTT

d_gene: .
v_gene: TRBV7-2
abundance: .
j_gene: TRBJ1-5
CDR3aa: CASSGRADQHF
CDR3nt: TGTGCCAGCAGCGGACGGGCTGACCAGCATTTT

d_gene: .
v_gene: TRBV4-1
abundance: .
j_gene: TRBJ1-1
CDR3aa: CASSPLDRPNRNTEAFF
CDR3nt: TGCGCCAGCAGCCCCTTAGACAGGCCAAATCGGAACACTGAAGCTTTCTTT

d_gene: .
v_gene: TRBV5-4
abundance: .
j_gene: TRBJ2-3
CDR3aa: CASSWEVGHTDTQYF
CDR3nt: TGTGCCAGCAGCTGGGAAGTGGGGCACACAGATACGCAGTATTTT

d_gene: .
v_gene: TRBV14
abundance: few
j_gene: TRBJ2-1
CDR3aa: CASSQDRGAHF
CDR3nt: TGTGCCAGCAGCCAAGATCGGGGGGCCCACTTC

d_gene: TRBD1
v_gene: TRBV11-2
abundance: .
j_gene: TRBJ2-1
CDR3aa: CASSPYRGLNNEQFF
CDR3nt: TGTGCCAGCAGCCCCTACAGGGGGCTTAACAATGAGCAGTTCTTC

d_gene: .
v_gene: TRBV11-2
abundance: .
j_gene: TRBJ1-1
CDR3aa: CASSTEVAGIEAFF
CDR3nt: TGTGCCAGCAGCACGGAGGTGGCGGGAATTGAAGCTTTCTTT

d_gene: .
v_gene: TRBV6-2/TRBV6-3
abundance: many
j_gene: TRBJ2-4
CDR3aa: CASIGQPENIQYF
CDR3nt: TGTGCCAGCATCGGTCAACCCGAAAACATTCAGTACTTC

d_gene: .
v_gene: TRBV6-5
abundance: many
j_gene: TRBJ1-1
CDR3aa: CASSYGGNTEAFF
CDR3nt: TGTGCCAGCAGCTATGGGGGGAACACTGAAGCTTTCTTT

d_gene: .
v_gene: TRBV29-1
abundance: .
j_gene: TRBJ2-1
CDR3aa: CSVDPQGYDEQFF
CDR3nt: TGCAGCGTTGATCCTCAGGGCTATGATGAGCAGTTCTTC

d_gene: .
v_gene: TRBV6-1
abundance: few
j_gene: TRBJ2-7
CDR3aa: CASSEGRDPAYEQYF
CDR3nt: TGTGCCAGTAGTGAAGGAAGGGACCCAGCTTACGAGCAGTACTTC

d_gene: TRBD1
v_gene: TRBV7-8
abundance: .
j_gene: TRBJ1-2
CDR3aa: CASSLDPGQGPNYGYTF
CDR3nt: TGTGCCAGCAGCTTAGATCCGGGACAGGGGCCTAACTATGGCTACACCTTC

d_gene: .
v_gene: TRBV15
abundance: few
j_gene: TRBJ2-3
CDR3aa: CATSREVSGWGTDTQYF
CDR3nt: TGTGCCACCAGCAGAGAAGTAAGCGGGTGGGGCACAGATACGCAGTATTTT

d_gene: .
v_gene: TRBV3-1
abundance: .
j_gene: TRBJ1-1
CDR3aa: CASSHRQDNTEAFF
CDR3nt: TGTGCCAGCAGCCACAGACAGGACAACACTGAAGCTTTCTTT

d_gene: .
v_gene: TRBV25-1
abundance: few
j_gene: TRBJ2-7
CDR3aa: CASSESSRSSYEQYF
CDR3nt: TGTGCCAGCAGTGAATCCAGCCGGAGCTCCTACGAGCAGTACTTC

d_gene: TRBD1
v_gene: TRBV28
abundance: few
j_gene: TRBJ1-2
CDR3aa: CASSDSDRVPLDGYTF
CDR3nt: TGTGCCAGCAGCGATTCTGACAGGGTGCCCCTGGATGGCTACACCTTC

d_gene: .
v_gene: TRBV6-2/TRBV6-3
abundance: .
j_gene: TRBJ1-2
CDR3aa: CASIGPGGPDYGYTF
CDR3nt: TGTGCCAGCATAGGGCCCGGGGGCCCCGACTATGGCTACACCTTC

d_gene: .
v_gene: TRBV5-5
abundance: few
j_gene: TRBJ1-1
CDR3aa: CASSLWDGLMNTEAFF
CDR3nt: TGTGCCAGCAGCTTATGGGACGGCCTCATGAACACTGAAGCTTTCTTT

d_gene: .
v_gene: TRBV3-1
abundance: .
j_gene: TRBJ2-1
CDR3aa: CASSPTRGRGTYNEQFF
CDR3nt: TGTGCCAGCAGCCCCACCCGGGGGCGGGGGACCTACAATGAGCAGTTCTTC

d_gene: TRBD2
v_gene: TRBV10-3
abundance: many
j_gene: TRBJ2-7
CDR3aa: CAISEASGGPYEQYF
CDR3nt: TGTGCCATCAGTGAGGCTAGCGGGGGGCCTTACGAGCAGTACTTC

d_gene: TRBD1
v_gene: TRBV28
abundance: few
j_gene: TRBJ2-7
CDR3aa: CANSLSRQGAYEQYF
CDR3nt: TGTGCCAACAGTTTATCTCGGCAGGGGGCCTACGAGCAGTACTTC

d_gene: .
v_gene: TRBV7-9
abundance: many
j_gene: TRBJ2-1
CDR3aa: CASSPRGTRVVNEQFF
CDR3nt: TGTGCCAGCAGTCCTCGGGGCACCCGGGTAGTCAATGAGCAGTTCTTC

d_gene: .
v_gene: TRBV6-2/TRBV6-3
abundance: few
j_gene: TRBJ2-1
CDR3aa: CASRPERTYNEQFF
CDR3nt: TGTGCCAGCAGACCAGAGAGGACGTACAATGAGCAGTTCTTC

d_gene: .
v_gene: TRBV6-1
abundance: many
j_gene: TRBJ2-3
CDR3aa: CASSEGQWGSTQYF
CDR3nt: TGTGCCAGCAGTGAAGGACAGTGGGGTTCTACGCAGTATTTT